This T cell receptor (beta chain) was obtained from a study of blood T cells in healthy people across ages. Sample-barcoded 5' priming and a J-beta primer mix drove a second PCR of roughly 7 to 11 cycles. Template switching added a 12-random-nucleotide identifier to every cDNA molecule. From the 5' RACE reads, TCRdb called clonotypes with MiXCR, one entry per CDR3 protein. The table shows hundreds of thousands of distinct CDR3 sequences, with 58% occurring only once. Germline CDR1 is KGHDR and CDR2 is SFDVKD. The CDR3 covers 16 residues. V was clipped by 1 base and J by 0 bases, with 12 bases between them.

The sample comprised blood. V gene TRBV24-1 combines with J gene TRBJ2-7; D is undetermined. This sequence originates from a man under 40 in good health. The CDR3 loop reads CATSDLDIRSSYEQYF. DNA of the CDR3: TGTGCCACCAGTGATTTAGACATCCGGAGCTCCTACGAGCAGTACTTC.